These 30 T cell receptor beta chains were all obtained from the same sample, sequenced in a study of shared clonotypes between healthy human individuals (dated by TCRdb to the early 2020s). The library was built by means of the immunoSEQ multiplex PCR assay. Imported from immuneACCESS, the table was reduced by TCRdb to in-frame sequences with V and J called. These copies leave out some clones; in studies compared against another copy, an unresolved V gene accounts for under half, and the cause of the remainder is not known. In this sample the table shows roughly 1 million clones, roughly 75% of which occur a single time. The ten top clones hold roughly 1.5% of the sample. Sequencing input: memory CD4+ T cells sorted from blood. The cell subset or site label of this sample denotes: CD45RA-negative fraction. The receptor source for this set is a man aged 18 to 29 in good health.

This chain's CDR3 is CASSDSLKTQYF. CDR3 DNA: TGTGCCAGCAGCGATAGCTTGAAGACCCAGTACTTC. The chain combines TRBV2 with TRBJ2-5; D unresolved. Per the germline V gene, CDR1 is SNHLY and CDR2 is FYNNEI. The ends were cut back, 6 bases at V and 6 bases at J, with 11 bases in the middle. There are 12 residues in the CDR3.

The chain recombines TRBV5-4 with TRBJ2-5; D may be TRBD2 (6 bases). The CDR3 is made up of 13 amino acids. Between the trimmed V and J ends, which lost 10 bases and 5 bases, there was a span of 18 bases. The germline CDR1 and CDR2 sequences are SGHNT and YYREEE (reference sequence). The CDR3 sequence: CAYGGQYSETQYF. The CDR3 nucleotides read TGTGCCTACGGAGGGCAATATTCCGAGACCCAGTACTTC. Using reference TRBV5-4 and TRBJ2-5 for the parts outside the CDR3, the full variable domain is ETGVTQSPTHLIKTRGQQVTLRCSSQSGHNTVSWYQQALGQGPQFIFQYYREEENGRGNFPPRFSGLQFPNYSSELNVNALELDDSALYLCAYGGQYSETQYFGPGTRLLVL.

CDR3 protein: CASSFTGWGEKLFF. For the CDR3, the DNA is TGTGCCAGCAGTTTCACAGGGTGGGGTGAAAAACTGTTTTTT. The V and J genes are TRBV27 and TRBJ1-4, with D perhaps matching TRBD1 (6 bases). The CDR3 covers 14 residues. Trimming pared 3 bases from V and 7 bases from J, leaving 12 bases between. Looked up from germline, CDR1 is MNHEY and CDR2 is SMNVEV (reference sequence).

This clone appeared once. The genes are TRBV11-2 and TRBJ2-1; perhaps TRBD2 as D (6 bases). V lost 5 bases, J lost 9 bases, and 20 bases lay in between. Germline assignment: CDR1 SGHAT and CDR2 FQNNGV. The CDR3 is 15 residues long. In nucleotides, the CDR3 is TGTGCCAGCAGCCCGGGGGTCTCCCCGGGTGTTGAGCAGTTCTTC. Its protein product is CASSPGVSPGVEQFF. The full variable domain, completed using reference TRBV11-2 and TRBJ2-1, is EAGVAQSPRYKIIEKRQSVAFWCNPISGHATLYWYQQILGQGPKLLIQFQNNGVVDDSQLPKDRFSAERLKGVDSTLKIQPAKLEDSAVYLCASSPGVSPGVEQFFGPGTRLTVL.

The chain couples TRBV18 to TRBJ1-4; no reliable D call. Germline V gene sequence: CDR1 KGHSH, CDR2 LQKENI. The CDR3 sequence is 15 residues long. V shed 3 bases and J shed 0 bases, with 8 bases lying between them. CDR3 sequence reads: CASSPVGATNEKLFF. CDR3 DNA: TGTGCCAGCTCACCGGTCGGGGCAACTAATGAAAAACTGTTTTTT.

This clone was counted only a few times. Distinct nucleotide sequences in the sample also encode this CDR3. The rearrangement joins TRBV5-6 to TRBJ2-5; D is uncertain. V dropped 3 bases and J dropped 1 base, with 7 bases sitting between them. Germline values: CDR1 SGHDT, CDR2 YYEEEE. The CDR3 has 13 amino acids. The chain's CDR3 is CASSSTVQETQYF. In nucleotides, the CDR3 is TGTGCCAGCAGCTCAACAGTCCAAGAGACCCAGTACTTC.

The J gene is TRBJ2-7, the V gene TRBV13; 9 nucleotides agree with TRBD1. Germline V gene lookup returns CDR1 PRHDT and CDR2 FYEKMQ (reference sequence). The V gene end was trimmed by 3 bases and the J gene end by 7 bases; junction bases not matched to a gene: 13. This CDR3 has 16 residues. CDR3: CASSFARTGVSGEQYF. CDR3 DNA sequence: TGTGCCAGCAGCTTCGCTCGGACAGGGGTATCGGGGGAGCAGTACTTC.

J is TRBJ1-2 and V is TRBV18; TRBD1 might be the D (5 bases). The CDR3 consists of 13 residues. The V gene lost 3 bases and the J gene lost 6 bases, with 11 bases spanning the gap. Per the germline V gene, CDR1 is KGHSH and CDR2 is LQKENI. In DNA, the CDR3 is TGTGCCAGCTCACCTTCAACGGGGGATGGCTACACCTTC. This codes for CASSPSTGDGYTF. The whole variable domain, filled in from reference TRBV18 and TRBJ1-2, reads NAGVMQNPRHLVRRRGQEARLRCSPMKGHSHVYWYRQLPEEGLKFMVYLQKENIIDESGMPKERFSAEFPKEGPSILRIQQVVRGDSAAYFCASSPSTGDGYTFGSGTRLTVV.

The rearrangement uses TRBV19 and TRBJ1-4, with D uncertain. The CDR3 consists of 14 residues. The germline gives CDR1 LNHDA, CDR2 SQIVND (reference sequence). The V and J ends lost 3 bases and 4 bases respectively, with 9 bases between them. DNA of the CDR3: TGTGCCAGTAGTATTGGAGGTCGTAATGAAAAACTGTTTTTT. This codes for CASSIGGRNEKLFF.

CDR3 sequence: CASSTSGTSGTDTQYF. Written as DNA, the CDR3 is TGTGCCAGCAGCACTTCCGGGACTAGCGGGACAGATACGCAGTATTTT. J is TRBJ2-3 and V is TRBV7-2; 12 bases line up with TRBD2. From germline, CDR1 is SGHTA and CDR2 FQGNSA. J lost 3 bases, V lost 5 bases, and 6 bases had no gene match. This CDR3 comprises 16 residues.

This clone appeared a single time. This chain links TRBV11-2 with TRBJ2-6; D gene uncertain. The germline V gene has CDR1 SGHAT and CDR2 FQNNGV. V shed 0 bases and J shed 4 bases, with 10 bases lying between them. This CDR3 comprises 16 residues. The CDR3 reads CASSLDRLYGANVLTF. CDR3 sequence (DNA): TGTGCCAGCAGCTTAGATCGATTATACGGGGCCAACGTCCTGACTTTC.

This chain links TRBV7-6 with TRBJ2-3; 7 bases agree with TRBD1. V was clipped by 3 bases and J by 3 bases; unmatched bases: 9. Germline V lookup: CDR1 SGHVS, CDR2 FNYEAQ. This CDR3 is 16 amino acids long. CDR3 sequence (DNA): TGTGCCAGCAGCTTCCTCGGGTCAGGGGGTACAGATACGCAGTATTTT. This gives the protein CASSFLGSGGTDTQYF.

J is TRBJ1-2 and V is TRBV7-2; 9 bases fit TRBD1. CDR3 length equals 14 residues. The germline gives CDR1 SGHTA, CDR2 FQGNSA. Trimming took 1 base from V and 4 from J; bases not matched to a gene: 1. CDR3: CASSLEGQGYGYTF. The CDR3 DNA follows: TGTGCCAGCAGCTTAGAGGGACAGGGCTATGGCTACACCTTC. The variable domain in full, with the rest retrieved from reference TRBV7-2 and TRBJ1-2, is GAGVSQSPSNKVTEKGKDVELRCDPISGHTALYWYRQSLGQGLEFLIYFQGNSAPDKSGLPSDRFSAERTGGSVSTLTIQRTQQEDSAVYLCASSLEGQGYGYTFGSGTRLTVV.

About this clone itself: Other nucleotide sequences in the sample specify the same CDR3. The chain carries TRBV18 and TRBJ2-2; D is perhaps TRBD1 (7 bases). V shed 5 bases and J shed 4 bases, with 14 bases lying between them. CDR3 length: 15 amino acids. Germline CDR1 reads KGHSH; CDR2 reads LQKENI. The CDR3 coding sequence is TGTGCCAGCTCATCCAGACAGGGAGGCACCGGGGAGCTGTTTTTT. It translates to CASSSRQGGTGELFF.

The chain links TRBV15 to TRBJ1-1; the D gene is possibly TRBD1 (6 bases). Trimming removed 7 bases at V and 1 base at J, with 13 bases between. The CDR3 consists of 14 residues. Looked up from germline, CDR1 is LNHNV and CDR2 is YYDKDF (reference sequence). The CDR3 protein is CATKRDTENTEAFF. For the CDR3, the DNA is TGTGCCACCAAAAGGGACACGGAGAACACTGAAGCTTTCTTT.

This clone has just a few counts. This chain uses TRBV19 with TRBJ1-6; D gene unclear. CDR3 size: 15 residues. Looked up from germline, CDR1 is LNHDA and CDR2 is SQIVND (reference sequence). The V end lost 5 bases, the J end lost 5 bases, and 13 bases lay between the germline ends. This CDR3 reads CASSDLGLNNSPLHF. The CDR3 DNA sequence: TGTGCCAGTAGTGATTTGGGTCTCAATAATTCACCCCTCCACTTT.

V is TRBV10-3 and J is TRBJ1-5; D call uncertain. Germline values: CDR1 ENHRY, CDR2 SYGVKD. The CDR3 length is 13 residues. Trimming took 1 base from V and 5 from J, leaving 6 bases between them. The CDR3 loop is CAISEYKDQPQHF. The CDR3 nucleotides read TGTGCCATCAGTGAGTACAAAGATCAGCCCCAGCATTTT.

This clone appeared a few times. The rearrangement joins TRBV5-4 to TRBJ1-6; 9 bases fit TRBD1. Trimming cost V 4 bases and J 10 bases; bases outside gene matches: 6. Germline V lookup: CDR1 SGHNT, CDR2 YYREEE (reference sequence). The CDR3 spans 14 residues. The CDR3 DNA reads as TGTGCCAGCAGCCCAGACAGGGGGTTATCACCCCTCCACTTT. Its protein is CASSPDRGLSPLHF.

A remark on this clone: This specimen includes other DNA sequences encoding the same CDR3. The CDR3 nucleotides are TGTGCCAGCAGCTTAGCTTGGGGCTACGAGCAGTACTTC. This codes for CASSLAWGYEQYF. The J gene is TRBJ2-7, the V gene TRBV7-2; D not certain. CDR1 and CDR2 from the germline V gene are SGHTA and FQGNSA. V lost 0 bases to trimming and J lost 3 bases, with 6 bases between them. This CDR3 has 13 residues.

V usage is TRBV11-2 and J usage is TRBJ2-1, with D perhaps TRBD2 (5 bases). Trimming took off 5 bases at V and 5 bases at J, with 16 bases between the two ends. The germline CDR1 and CDR2 sequences are SGHAT and FQNNGV. The CDR3 is 15 residues long. In nucleotides, the CDR3 is TGTGCCAGCAGCCGCCCGGGGTCGGTGGACAATGAGCAGTTCTTC. Amino acids: CASSRPGSVDNEQFF.

This clone has a handful of counts. This chain connects TRBV4-1 to TRBJ2-5, with 12 bases lining up with TRBD2. The CDR3 is 17 residues long. CDR1 MGHRA and CDR2 YSYEKL come from the germline V gene. V gave up 3 bases and J gave up 1 base; unmatched junction bases: 6. For the CDR3, the DNA is TGCGCCAGCAGCCACCAGGGACTAGCGGGCATCCAAGAGACCCAGTACTTC. Its protein product is CASSHQGLAGIQETQYF.

V and J are TRBV4-1 and TRBJ2-7, with D unresolved. Germline V gene sequence: CDR1 MGHRA, CDR2 YSYEKL. CDR3 size: 15 residues. V was trimmed by 0 bases and J by 6 bases, leaving 15 bases between them. Here the CDR3 DNA reads TGCGCCAGCAGCCAAGATCAAAACACCCCAACCGAGCAGTACTTC. It is translated as CASSQDQNTPTEQYF.

The chain employs TRBV2 and TRBJ1-2; no reliable D call. CDR3 length: 13 amino acids. The germline V gene encodes CDR1 SNHLY and CDR2 FYNNEI. The V end was cut by 11 bases, the J end by 5 bases, with 18 bases between. Here the CDR3 DNA reads TGTGCCGGTAGACAAACCGGATCGTATGGCTACACCTTC. This gives the protein CAGRQTGSYGYTF.

V is TRBV28 and J is TRBJ1-2; no firm D call. The CDR3 extends over 12 amino acids. V was shortened by 8 bases and J by 2 bases, with 9 bases between the two germline ends. Germline assignment: CDR1 MDHEN and CDR2 SYDVKM. The CDR3 nucleotides are TGTGCCAGCGGGATCCGGAACTATGGCTACACCTTC. Translating gives CASGIRNYGYTF.

The V and J genes are TRBV7-2 and TRBJ2-1, with D tentatively TRBD1 (6 bases). Germline V gene sequence: CDR1 SGHTA, CDR2 FQGNSA. CDR3 length: 14 amino acids. The V gene lost 5 bases and the J gene lost 6 bases, with 14 bases spanning the gap. CDR3 protein: CASSPFDRINEQFF. For the CDR3, the DNA is TGTGCCAGCAGCCCTTTTGACAGGATCAATGAGCAGTTCTTC. Supplemented by reference TRBV7-2 and TRBJ2-1, the full variable domain reads GAGVSQSPSNKVTEKGKDVELRCDPISGHTALYWYRQSLGQGLEFLIYFQGNSAPDKSGLPSDRFSAERTGGSVSTLTIQRTQQEDSAVYLCASSPFDRINEQFFGPGTRLTVL.

The CDR3 DNA reads TGTGCCAGCAGCTTAGGGGAGTCCGGGAGGAGCAATCAGCCCCAGCATTTT. Protein sequence: CASSLGESGRSNQPQHF. This chain uses TRBV7-8 with TRBJ1-5; D is unresolved. V lost 1 base and J 1 base, leaving 14 bases between the germline ends. Germline V gene sequence: CDR1 SGHVS, CDR2 FQNEAQ. This CDR3 is 17 amino acids long.

CDR3 coding DNA: TGCGCCAGCAGCCAAGCAAGGGATTCACCCCTCCACTTT. It is translated as CASSQARDSPLHF. This rearrangement joins TRBV4-3 to TRBJ1-6, with D hard to call. The ends were cut back, 1 base at V and 8 bases at J, with 6 bases in the middle. The CDR3 spans 13 residues. CDR1 is LGHNA, CDR2 YSLEER, per germline.

This chain connects TRBV28 to TRBJ1-6; D gene ambiguous. The V end lost 2 bases, the J end lost 9 bases, and 17 bases lay between the germline ends. Per the germline V gene, CDR1 is MDHEN and CDR2 is SYDVKM. The CDR3 runs to 16 residues. CDR3 in DNA: TGTGCCAGCAGTTTAAAAGGGCCAGGTCAAGGTTCACCCCTCCACTTT. It translates to CASSLKGPGQGSPLHF.

The chain uses TRBV5-6 and TRBJ2-5; D is undetermined. The CDR3 spans 15 residues. V gave up 4 bases and J gave up 2 bases, with 15 bases separating them. Germline CDR1 is SGHDT and CDR2 is YYEEEE. Written as DNA, the CDR3 is TGTGCCAGCAGCCTTCCTGCCTCGTCGCAAGAGACCCAGTACTTC. It codes for CASSLPASSQETQYF.

The rearrangement uses TRBV19 and TRBJ1-2, with unresolved D. The CDR3 sequence is 13 residues long. CDR1 is LNHDA and CDR2 is SQIVND in the germline V gene (reference sequence). Trimming took off 2 bases at V and 4 bases at J, with 8 bases between the two ends. The CDR3 sequence is CASSIKQFYGYTF. The CDR3 DNA reads TGTGCCAGTAGTATAAAACAGTTCTATGGCTACACCTTC.